This TCR beta chain was sequenced during a study of blood T cells in healthy people across ages. Overall study context: Through template switching, about one barcoded beta molecule was captured per two T cells, as measured in model experiments. Study outcomes and limitations: TCR beta diversity correlated strongly with naive T cell percentage. The study lacked donor CMV status, which possibly confounded expanded clonotype changes.

On this clonotype: Antigen specificity is unknown.

Between the trimmed V and J ends, which lost 3 bases and 0 bases, there was a span of 12 bases. The CDR3 spans 15 residues. Per germline, CDR1 KGHSH and CDR2 LQKENI. Then a second PCR, running roughly 7 to 11 cycles, was carried out with a sample-barcoded 5' primer and a J-beta primer mix. Via MiXCR, TCRdb re-called the 5' RACE reads, giving one row per CDR3 protein. The sample has roughly 800,000 distinct CDR3 sequences; roughly 60% are singletons. The sample providers were healthy Caucasian people from Russia, aged roughly 6 to 90. The gene calls are TRBV18 and TRBJ2-7, with D perhaps matching TRBD1 (6 bases). The source is a man aged 25 to 45 in good health. Source material: blood. CDR3 bases: TGTGCCAGCTCACCTCCCCCGGACAGCTCCTACGAGCAGTACTTC. It encodes CASSPPPDSSYEQYF.